This TCR beta chain was sequenced during a study of vaccination effects on CD4 cells after COVID-19. For the study at large: Everyone in the study got two shots of either the BNT162b2 or mRNA-1273 vaccine. Convalescent patients (n = two) were sampled 16 days and one week prevaccination.

Whole-study findings and limits: Spike-reactive clones detected post-vaccine in convalescents consisted mainly of new vaccine-induced clones.

Antigen-specific CD4+ T cells expanded by the ViraFEST assay with viral peptide pools were then sequenced. Culture proceeded for 10 days, and CD4+ T cells were then isolated. This individual tested PCR-positive for SARS-CoV-2 infection between March and December 2020. Sequencing was performed with immunoSEQ multiplex PCR; in TCRdb, only in-frame clones are kept and a portion is missing. There are about 45,000 clones in the sample; approximately 77% occur only once, and 25% to 30% lies in the top ten. As concerns this clone: The target antigen is unknown.

The germline gives CDR1 LNHDA, CDR2 SQIVND (reference sequence). V shed 2 bases and J shed 4 bases, with 21 bases lying between them. This CDR3 contains 18 residues. This TCR derives from a human donor who had a prior SARS-CoV-2 infection. The J gene is TRBJ2-1, the V gene TRBV19, with a possible D match to TRBD1 (6 bases). Sequenced material: CD4+ T cells from PBMCs cultured with a peptide pool, taken before COVID-19 vaccination. DNA for the CDR3: TGTGCCAGTAGTATATTCCCCCCCACCGGGACATTGTACAATGAGCAGTTCTTC. It yields the protein CASSIFPPTGTLYNEQFF.